This TCR beta chain was retrieved from a study of cytomegalovirus exposure and HLA in healthy donors. Regarding the study as a whole: A list of around 160 TCR beta chains associated with cytomegalovirus was given.

This clone has a single count. The antigen is not known. The PCR used 60 Vbeta and 13 Jbeta primers. TCRdb keeps only in-frame clones here, not all; method: immunoSEQ multiplex PCR. The data hold 180,000 or so clones, with about 9.4% observed a single time. The CDR3 totals 14 residues. Trimming took off 5 bases at V and 6 bases at J, with 16 bases between the two ends. CDR1 is KGHSH, CDR2 LQKENI, per germline. Input material: PBMCs. This clonotype was obtained from a woman in her 30s in good health and CMV-seropositive. The chain combines TRBV18 with TRBJ1-2; possible D gene TRBD1, 5 bases. The chain's CDR3 is CASSYTWGTDGYTF. For the CDR3, the DNA is TGTGCCAGCTCATACACTTGGGGGACTGATGGCTACACCTTC.